A single sample gave rise to the 19 T cell receptor beta chains below, sequenced in a study of T cells after yellow fever vaccination. In TCRdb, the 5' RACE reads were re-called with MiXCR into one record per CDR3 protein. The table includes about 320,000 distinct CDR3 sequences, around an eighth detected once. The sequences come from CD4+ T cells sorted from PBMCs, collected 15 days after the yellow fever booster vaccination. The source of these receptors is a man aged 18 to 35 who received the YFV17D yellow fever vaccine.

This clonotype was counted between two and nine times. This sequence joins TRBV4-2 and TRBJ2-1; TRBD2 aligns across 11 bases. With 0 bases clipped from V and 7 bases from J, the junction kept 5 bases outside the gene matches. This CDR3 has 16 amino acids. Germline CDR1 reads LGHNA; CDR2 reads YNFKEQ. CDR3: CASSQDGLAGGNEQFF. The CDR3 DNA follows: TGTGCCAGCAGCCAAGATGGGCTAGCGGGGGGAAATGAGCAGTTCTTC.

The chain employs TRBV25-1 and TRBJ1-5; TRBD1 is a possible D gene (6 bases). CDR1 and CDR2 from the germline V gene are MGHDK and SYGVNS. The CDR3 spans 15 residues. Deletions cut 5 bases from V and 2 bases from J, with 13 bases between. In DNA, the CDR3 is TGTGCCAGCAGTCCTACAGGGAGCGGCAATCAGCCCCAGCATTTT. Its translation is CASSPTGSGNQPQHF. Supplemented by reference TRBV25-1 and TRBJ1-5, the full variable domain reads EADIYQTPRYLVIGTGKKITLECSQTMGHDKMYWYQQDPGMELHLIHYSYGVNSTEKGDLSSESTVSRIRTEHFPLTLESARPSHTSQYLCASSPTGSGNQPQHFGDGTRLSIL.

The V and J genes are TRBV5-1 and TRBJ2-1; no definite D call. Germline values: CDR1 SGHRS, CDR2 YFSETQ. Trimming cost V 2 bases and J 0 bases, with 12 bases left between them. There are 16 residues in the CDR3. The CDR3, as DNA: TGCGCCAGCAGCTTATCGCAGTTTAGCTCCTACAATGAGCAGTTCTTC. This translates into CASSLSQFSSYNEQFF.

The chain links TRBV12-3 or TRBV12-4 to TRBJ2-5, with 9 bases fitting TRBD2. The J segment lost 5 bases and the V segment lost 4 bases, leaving 8 bases of the junction unmatched. This CDR3 contains 15 residues. This chain's CDR3 is CASSSLGGGGETQYF. For the CDR3, the DNA is TGTGCCAGCAGTTCCCTGGGCGGGGGGGGTGAGACCCAGTACTTC.

This clonotype was seen ten or more times. V and J are TRBV4-1 and TRBJ2-5, with D unclear. Trimming pared 1 base from V and 7 bases from J, leaving 19 bases between. There are 16 residues in the CDR3. The V gene's germline CDR1 is MGHRA and CDR2 YSYEKL. CDR3 nucleotide sequence: TGCGCCAGCAGCCAAGCTTCAATAGGGATCGAAGGGACCCAGTACTTC. This codes for CASSQASIGIEGTQYF.

This clonotype was counted many times. The J gene is TRBJ2-2, the V gene TRBV4-2; TRBD2 matches at 11 bases. Germline CDR1 LGHNA, CDR2 YNFKEQ. V shed 4 bases, J shed 4 bases, and the junction held 5 bases outside the gene matches. The CDR3 is 16 amino acids. The CDR3 bases are TGTGCCAGCAGCCGTAAACTAGCGGGGGCCACCGGGGAGCTGTTTTTT. This sequence encodes CASSRKLAGATGELFF.

The V and J genes are TRBV11-2 and TRBJ1-2; D perhaps matches TRBD1 (5 bases). V was trimmed by 1 base and J by 7 bases, leaving 10 bases between them. The germline V gene encodes CDR1 SGHAT and CDR2 FQNNGV. This CDR3 is 13 amino acids long. The CDR3 nucleotides read TGTGCCAGCAGCTTAGCCAGGGATACTGGCTACACCTTC. Protein: CASSLARDTGYTF. The whole variable domain, filled in from reference TRBV11-2 and TRBJ1-2, reads EAGVAQSPRYKIIEKRQSVAFWCNPISGHATLYWYQQILGQGPKLLIQFQNNGVVDDSQLPKDRFSAERLKGVDSTLKIQPAKLEDSAVYLCASSLARDTGYTFGSGTRLTVV.

This clonotype was picked up a small number of times. The chain is built from TRBV19 and TRBJ2-3; 8 nucleotides line up with TRBD2. This CDR3 spans 16 amino acids. Germline V gene data show CDR1 as LNHDA and CDR2 as SQIVND (reference sequence). Losses at the gene ends were 4 bases for V and 4 bases for J; bases not matched to a gene: 10. CDR3 nucleotides: TGTGCCAGTAGTACCCGGGGGGGCTCCCGCGCAGATACGCAGTATTTT. Translating it yields CASSTRGGSRADTQYF.

This clonotype was seen only a few times. One end of the junction fails to match germline, which may point to a read error. J is TRBJ1-5 and V is TRBV5-1; TRBD1 agrees at 10 bases. The germline V gene encodes CDR1 SGHRS and CDR2 YFSETQ. This CDR3 region has 14 residues. In DNA form, the CDR3 reads TGTGCCAGCAGTTTGGGGACAGGGGTACAGCCCCAGCATTTT. It yields the protein CASSLGTGVQPQHF.

At least ten counts were recorded for this clonotype. The CDR3 coding sequence is TGCAGTGCTAGAGATGGCAGGACGTTCTCACCCCTCCACTTT. Translation gives CSARDGRTFSPLHF. The V gene is TRBV20-1, the J gene TRBJ1-6; D gene ambiguous. V dropped 0 bases and J dropped 10 bases, with 13 bases sitting between them. Germline V gene sequence: CDR1 DFQATT, CDR2 SNEGSKA (reference sequence). The length of the CDR3 is 14 residues.

This chain links TRBV25-1 with TRBJ1-1, with D unclear. V was shortened by 3 bases and J by 0 bases, with 5 bases between the two germline ends. The CDR3 is 13 amino acids. Per germline, CDR1 MGHDK and CDR2 SYGVNS. The CDR3, as DNA: TGTGCCAGCAGTGACCCGGTGAACACTGAAGCTTTCTTT. Protein sequence: CASSDPVNTEAFF.

In its sample, this clonotype was seen a few times. The V gene is TRBV5-1, the J gene TRBJ2-3; D is uncertain. Trimming pared 0 bases from V and 1 base from J, leaving 15 bases between. This CDR3 comprises 17 residues. Germline loops: CDR1 SGHRS, CDR2 YFSETQ. The CDR3 nucleotides read TGCGCCAGCAGCTTGGGTCTAGGGCTCCGGGGCACAGATACGCAGTATTTT. It yields the protein CASSLGLGLRGTDTQYF.

This clonotype was detected only a few times. V gene TRBV2 combines with J gene TRBJ2-2; D might be TRBD1 (6 bases). V lost 8 bases, J lost 6 bases, and 13 bases lay in between. Germline V lookup: CDR1 SNHLY, CDR2 FYNNEI. The CDR3 is 13 residues long. The CDR3 is CASSGTRAGELFF. The DNA of the CDR3 is TGTGCCAGCTCGGGGACACGTGCCGGGGAGCTGTTTTTT. The full variable domain, in which reference TRBV2 and TRBJ2-2 provide the parts outside the CDR3, is EPEVTQTPSHQVTQMGQEVILRCVPISNHLYFYWYRQILGQKVEFLVSFYNNEISEKSEIFDDQFSVERPDGSNFTLKIRSTKLEDSAMYFCASSGTRAGELFFGEGSRLTVL.

This clonotype turned up a few times. The chain recombines TRBV11-2 with TRBJ2-1, with 7 bases aligning to TRBD1. After removal of 0 bases from V and 0 bases from J, the junction contained 11 bases not matched to a gene. The CDR3 is 19 amino acids. In germline, CDR1 is SGHAT, CDR2 FQNNGV. The CDR3 bases are TGTGCCAGCAGCTTAGATCCCTCAGTGACAGGGAGCTCCTACAATGAGCAGTTCTTC. It codes for CASSLDPSVTGSSYNEQFF.

The chain employs TRBV12-3 or TRBV12-4 and TRBJ1-4, with D unresolved. Trimming cost V 2 bases and J 5 bases, with 9 bases left between them. The CDR3 sequence is 14 residues long. The CDR3 loop is CASSLLGGNEKLFF. The CDR3 DNA reads TGTGCCAGCAGTTTACTCGGTGGGAATGAAAAACTGTTTTTT.

This clonotype was counted between two and nine times. The rearrangement joins TRBV7-2 to TRBJ2-1; no reliable D call. This CDR3 is 13 amino acids long. Trimming pared 3 bases from V and 8 bases from J, leaving 11 bases between. The germline V gene encodes CDR1 SGHTA and CDR2 FQGNSA. CDR3 nucleotide sequence: TGTGCCAGCAGCTTCACTGGCCACGATGAGCAGTTCTTC. Its translation: CASSFTGHDEQFF.

A few counts support this clonotype. The chain employs TRBV6-6 and TRBJ2-7, with TRBD1 matching 7 bases. Germline V gene lookup returns CDR1 MNHNY and CDR2 SVGAGI (reference sequence). The CDR3 consists of 14 residues. V trimming: 7 bases; J trimming: 5 bases; junction bases outside the gene matches: 11. CDR3 sequence (DNA): TGTGCCAGCACTCCTCGAGGGGGCCTCGACGAGCAGTACGTC. It encodes CASTPRGGLDEQYV.

In its sample, this clonotype was seen a few times. This sequence joins TRBV7-9 and TRBJ1-1, with a weak D call TRBD1 (6 bases). V gave up 6 bases and J gave up 3 bases, with 11 bases separating them. The CDR3 length is 13 residues. The germline V gene has CDR1 SEHNR and CDR2 FQNEAQ (reference sequence). The CDR3 here is CASSKRGDTEAFF. CDR3 DNA: TGTGCCAGCAGTAAAAGGGGGGACACTGAAGCTTTCTTT.

The rearrangement uses TRBV7-2 and TRBJ2-6; 7 positions agree with TRBD1. Germline lookup yields CDR1 SGHTA and CDR2 FQGNSA. This CDR3 is 16 amino acids long. Trimming took 5 bases from V and 4 from J; bases not matched to a gene: 8. For the CDR3, the DNA is TGTGCCAGCAGCCCTTTCGACAGGGCCGGGGCCAACGTCCTGACTTTC. Protein sequence: CASSPFDRAGANVLTF.